These T cell receptor beta chains were read from a single sample in a study of shared clonotypes between healthy human individuals. The protocol was immunoSEQ multiplex PCR, while the TCRdb copy is restricted to in-frame clones and leaves out a portion. This sample has roughly 1,000,000 clones, with 75% to 80% found just once. The sequenced sample consisted of memory CD4+ T cells from PBMCs. The receptors shown here come from a man younger than 35 in good health. Some clones in this sample may be carry-over from other donors' samples. CDR3s leave out the opening cysteine and the closing phenylalanine or tryptophan. Each record gives: V gene, D gene, J gene, clone size, CDR3 length, CDR3 protein. D genes are given only for firm matches. The listing skips clone size in some rows; elsewhere it reads once, few, many or a size class.

TRBV6-1	NA	TRBJ1-1	NA	10	ASRDLYTEAF
TRBV5-6	NA	TRBJ2-7	NA	13	ASSLEWGGPYEQY
TRBV6-5	NA	TRBJ2-3	NA	13	ASRKQDKRTDTQY
TRBV9	TRBD2	TRBJ2-5	NA	13	ASSPGTSLAETQY
TRBV4-3	NA	TRBJ2-3	once	17	ASSQEQTKNGIASDTQY
TRBV5-4	TRBD2	TRBJ2-3	few	14	ASSSKLAGVPDTQY
TRBV5-4	TRBD1	TRBJ2-7	NA	12	ASSSRTGKYEQY
TRBV4-2	NA	TRBJ1-1	NA	12	ASSQDIRRTEAF
TRBV28	NA	TRBJ1-1	NA	15	ASSSATHGQINTEAF
TRBV9	NA	TRBJ2-2	NA	13	ASSAAGRRAGELF
TRBV2	TRBD1	TRBJ1-3	few	12	ASSGQGSGNTIY
TRBV5-4	NA	TRBJ2-5	NA	12	ASSSPSGLETQY
TRBV6-1	NA	TRBJ2-7	NA	10	ASSTTHYEQY
TRBV4-1	NA	TRBJ1-1	NA	13	ASSHKQGIVTEAF
TRBV28	TRBD2	TRBJ2-2	NA	16	ASSLDAGERGWAGELF
TRBV7-2	TRBD2	TRBJ2-1	NA	14	ASSLASQRERSEQF
TRBV28	NA	TRBJ1-1	NA	11	ASSLWGYTEAF